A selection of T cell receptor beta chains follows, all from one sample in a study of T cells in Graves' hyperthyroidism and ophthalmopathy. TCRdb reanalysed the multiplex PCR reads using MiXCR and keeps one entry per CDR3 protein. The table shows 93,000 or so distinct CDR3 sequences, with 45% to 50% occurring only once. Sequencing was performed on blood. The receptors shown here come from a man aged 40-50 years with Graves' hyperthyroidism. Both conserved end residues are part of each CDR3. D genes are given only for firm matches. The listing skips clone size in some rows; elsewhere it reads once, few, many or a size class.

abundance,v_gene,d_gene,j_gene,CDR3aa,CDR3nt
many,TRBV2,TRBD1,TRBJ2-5,CASSEQGAGETQYF,TGTGCCAGCAGCGAACAGGGGGCGGGAGAGACCCAGTACTTC
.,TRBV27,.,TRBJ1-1,CASRTDLNTEAFF,TGTGCCAGCAGAACAGACCTTAACACTGAAGCTTTCTTT
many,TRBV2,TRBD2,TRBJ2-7,CASRGGVYEQYF,TGTGCCAGTCGGGGGGGGGTCTACGAGCAGTACTTC
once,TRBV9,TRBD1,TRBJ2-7,CASSVAGTGTHEQCF,TGTGCCAGCAGCGTGGCCGGGACAGGGACCCACGAGCAGTGCTTC
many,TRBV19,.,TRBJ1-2,CASNGVIGGYTF,TGTGCCAGTAATGGGGTGATTGGGGGCTACACCTTC
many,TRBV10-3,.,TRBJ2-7,CAISATQGHYEQYF,TGTGCCATCAGTGCAACCCAGGGGCACTACGAGCAGTACTTC
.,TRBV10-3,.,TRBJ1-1,CAISRAGRVTEAFF,TGTGCCATCAGTAGAGCAGGACGGGTTACTGAAGCTTTCTTT
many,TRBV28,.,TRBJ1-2,CASSRTGAAGYTF,TGTGCCAGCAGTCGTACGGGGGCGGCTGGCTACACCTTC
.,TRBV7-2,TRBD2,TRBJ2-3,CASSFAGRGTDTQYF,TGTGCCAGCAGCTTTGCGGGGAGGGGCACAGATACGCAGTATTTT
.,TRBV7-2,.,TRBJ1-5,CASSLEVAGINQPQHF,TGCGCCAGCAGCTTGGAGGTAGCGGGTATCAATCAGCCCCAGCATTTT
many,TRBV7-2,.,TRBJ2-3,CASSLQLTDTQYF,TGTGCCAGCAGCTTACAGTTGACAGATACGCAGTATTTT
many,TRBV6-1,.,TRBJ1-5,CASNGQYNQPQHF,TGTGCCAGCAATGGACAGTACAATCAGCCCCAGCATTTT
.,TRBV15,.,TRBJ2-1,CATRNIRGNEQFF,TGTGCCACCAGAAACATTCGGGGGAATGAGCAGTTCTTC
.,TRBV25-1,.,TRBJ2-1,CASSELTGGLNEQFF,TGTGCCAGCAGTGAATTGACGGGGGGCCTCAATGAGCAGTTCTTC
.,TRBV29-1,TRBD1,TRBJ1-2,CSVERRGPGYTF,TGCAGCGTTGAACGGAGGGGGCCTGGCTACACCTTC
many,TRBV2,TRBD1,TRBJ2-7,CASSLGQNYEQYF,TGTGCCAGCAGCTTGGGACAGAACTACGAGCAGTACTTC
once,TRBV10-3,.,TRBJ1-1,CAISETNRAEAFF,TGTGCCATCAGTGAGACTAACAGGGCTGAAGCCTTCTTT
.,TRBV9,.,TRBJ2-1,CASSLPGNEQFF,TGTGCCAGCAGCCTACCGGGAAATGAGCAGTTCTTC
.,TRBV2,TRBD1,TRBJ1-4,CASSTTGNEKLFF,TGTGCCAGCAGCACGACAGGGAATGAAAAACTGTTTTTT
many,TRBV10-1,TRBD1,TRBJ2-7,CASGDRASYEQYF,TGCGCCAGCGGGGACAGGGCGTCCTACGAGCAGTACTTC
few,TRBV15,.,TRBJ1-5,CATSRDSMAYQPQHF,TGTGCCACCAGCAGAGACAGTATGGCGTATCAGCCCCAGCATTTT
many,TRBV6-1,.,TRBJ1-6,CASSEIWGVDSPLHF,TGTGCCAGCAGTGAAATATGGGGGGTCGATTCACCCCTCCACTTT
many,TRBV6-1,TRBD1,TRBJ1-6,CASSPRTGMNSPLHF,TGTGCCAGCAGTCCCCGGACAGGGATGAATTCACCCCTCCACTTT
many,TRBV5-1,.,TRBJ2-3,CASRDLTDTQYF,TGCGCCAGCAGGGACCTCACAGATACGCAGTATTTT
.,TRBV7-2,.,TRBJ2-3,CASSQEITRPSADTQYF,TGTGCCAGCAGCCAAGAAATAACGCGGCCTAGCGCAGATACGCAGTATTTT
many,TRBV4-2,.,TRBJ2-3,CASSPSQGDTQYF,TGTGCCAGCAGCCCCTCCCAGGGAGATACGCAGTATTTT
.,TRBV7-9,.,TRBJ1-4,CASSDDVKLFF,TGTGCCAGCAGTGATGATGTGAAACTGTTTTTT
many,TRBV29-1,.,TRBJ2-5,CSVRSEQETQYF,TGCAGCGTCCGGAGCGAACAAGAGACCCAGTACTTC
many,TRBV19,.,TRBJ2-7,CASSIPGASYEQYF,TGTGCCAGTAGTATTCCCGGGGCCTCCTACGAGCAGTACTTC
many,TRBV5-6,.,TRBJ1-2,CASSLLGAARYGYTF,TGTGCCAGCAGCTTGTTGGGGGCAGCACGGTATGGCTACACCTTC
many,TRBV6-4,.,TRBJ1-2,CASSPDGHYGYTF,TGTGCCAGCAGTCCGGACGGACACTATGGCTACACCTTC
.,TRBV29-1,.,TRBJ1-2,CSPGLSAVYGYTF,TGCAGCCCGGGCCTCTCGGCTGTCTATGGCTACACCTTC
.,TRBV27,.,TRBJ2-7,CASSLGLSCEQYF,TGTGCCAGCAGTCTCGGGCTTTCCTGCGAGCAGTACTTC
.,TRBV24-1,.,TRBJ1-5,CATSLALNQPQHF,TGTGCCACCAGTTTGGCCCTGAATCAGCCCCAGCATTTT
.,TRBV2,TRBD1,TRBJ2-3,CASRRTGGTPVDTQYF,TGTGCCAGTAGAAGGACAGGGGGGACACCAGTGGATACGCAGTATTTT
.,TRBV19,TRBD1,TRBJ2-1,CASSEGGDRGVNGQFF,TGTGCCAGCAGTGAGGGTGGGGACAGGGGGGTCAATGGGCAGTTCTTC
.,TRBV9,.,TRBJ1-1,CDSSARGMATEAFF,TGTGACAGCAGCGCGCGGGGGATGGCCACTGAAGCTTTCTTT
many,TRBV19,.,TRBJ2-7,CASSPQGTPYEQYF,TGTGCCAGTAGTCCTCAGGGAACACCCTACGAGCAGTACTTC
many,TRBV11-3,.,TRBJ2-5,CASSSHDRLQETQYF,TGTGCCAGCAGCTCTCATGACAGACTCCAAGAGACCCAGTACTTC
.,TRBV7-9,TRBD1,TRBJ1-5,CASSPAGQGAGSNQPQHF,TGTGCCAGCTCACCGGCCGGACAGGGGGCAGGTAGCAATCAGCCCCAGCATTTT
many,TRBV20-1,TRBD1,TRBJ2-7,CSAREIGTGLFEQYF,TGCAGTGCTAGAGAAATTGGGACAGGGCTTTTCGAGCAGTACTTC
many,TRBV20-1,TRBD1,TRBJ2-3,CSARGTGTGGSFTDTQYF,TGCAGTGCTAGAGGGACAGGGACAGGCGGCAGTTTCACAGATACGCAGTATTTT
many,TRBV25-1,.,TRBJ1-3,CASSEYLGGTPAAGSGNTIYF,TGTGCCAGCAGTGAATACCTGGGGGGAACTCCGGCGGCTGGCTCTGGAAACACCATATATTTT
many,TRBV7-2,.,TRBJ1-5,CASSLRLGGQPQHF,TGTGCCAGCAGCTTAAGGTTGGGGGGTCAGCCCCAGCATTTT
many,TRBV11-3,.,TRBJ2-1,CASRLEQGLYNEQFF,TGTGCCAGCAGACTAGAACAGGGACTGTACAATGAGCAGTTCTTC
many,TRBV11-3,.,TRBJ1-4,CASSLNWGSAKKLFF,TGTGCCAGCAGCTTAAACTGGGGGTCCGCGAAAAAACTGTTTTTT
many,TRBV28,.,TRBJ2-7,CASRPPGYEQYF,TGTGCCAGCAGACCACCGGGATACGAGCAGTACTTC
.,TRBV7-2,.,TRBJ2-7,CASSLAYGPYEQYF,TGTGCCAGCAGCTTGGCATACGGCCCCTACGAGCAGTACTTC
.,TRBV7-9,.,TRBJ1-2,CASSSGRGSEQNYGYTF,TGTGCCAGCAGCTCCGGGAGGGGTAGCGAGCAGAACTATGGCTACACCTTC
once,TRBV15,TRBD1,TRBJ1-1,CATSSQGETEAFF,TGTGCCACCAGCAGCCAGGGGGAAACTGAAGCTTTCTTT
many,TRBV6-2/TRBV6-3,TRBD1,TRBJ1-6,CASSPDRAHNSPLHF,TGTGCCAGCAGCCCGGACAGGGCACATAATTCACCCCTCCACTTT
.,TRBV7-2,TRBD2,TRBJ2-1,CAWSSRLARDEQFF,TGTGCCTGGAGTTCCCGACTAGCAAGGGATGAGCAGTTCTTC
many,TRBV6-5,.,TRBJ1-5,CASSYGIGGDQPQHF,TGTGCCAGCAGTTACGGTATAGGGGGAGATCAGCCCCAGCATTTT
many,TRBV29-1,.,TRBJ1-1,CSALGPRGDTEAFF,TGCAGCGCTTTAGGGCCTCGGGGGGACACTGAAGCTTTCTTT
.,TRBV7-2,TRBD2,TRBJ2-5,CASSLERGWETQYF,TGTGCCAGCAGCCTAGAGCGGGGGTGGGAGACCCAGTACTTC